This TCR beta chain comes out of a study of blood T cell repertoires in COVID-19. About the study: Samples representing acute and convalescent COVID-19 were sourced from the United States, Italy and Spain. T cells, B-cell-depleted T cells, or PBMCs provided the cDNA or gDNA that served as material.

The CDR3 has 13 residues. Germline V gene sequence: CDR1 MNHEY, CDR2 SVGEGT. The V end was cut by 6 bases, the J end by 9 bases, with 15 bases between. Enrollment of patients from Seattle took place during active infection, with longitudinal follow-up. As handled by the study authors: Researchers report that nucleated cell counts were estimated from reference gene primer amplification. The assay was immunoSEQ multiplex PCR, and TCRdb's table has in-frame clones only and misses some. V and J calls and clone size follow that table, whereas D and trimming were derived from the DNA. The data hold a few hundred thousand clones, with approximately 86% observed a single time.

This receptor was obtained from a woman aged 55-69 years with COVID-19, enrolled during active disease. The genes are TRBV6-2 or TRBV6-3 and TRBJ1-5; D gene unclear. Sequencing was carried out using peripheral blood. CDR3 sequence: CASSVEAVWPQHF. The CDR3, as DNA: TGTGCCAGCAGCGTGGAGGCCGTGTGGCCCCAGCATTTT.